The following is a T cell receptor (beta chain) sequence with its context. The germline and genes are mouse ones. Read sequence stops 4 residues before the CDR3 end, and the germline J gene provides the missing end. Distinct nucleotide sequences in the sample also encode this CDR3. This entry belongs to a study of CD8+ T cells in alopecia areata. Extraction of RNA preceded its reverse transcription into cDNA, which served as the sequencing template. TCRdb's copy holds only in-frame clones and misses some; the assay was immunoSEQ multiplex PCR. The sample presents over 250,000 clones, none singletons. V lost 0 bases and J 3 bases, leaving 8 bases between the germline ends. The CDR3 spans 14 residues. Germline-derived CDR1 and CDR2 are NSQYPW and LRSPGD (reference sequence). Cells from pooled cutaneous lymph nodes were sorted by CD4, CD8alpha, NKG2D, NKG2ACE and other markers.

The receptor was isolated from a C3H/HeJ mouse with alopecia areata. MHC haplotype of the strain: H2-k. The sequencing sample was made of CD4+ T cells sorted from a lymph node. The V call is TRBV1, the J call TRBJ1-1, with TRBD1 as a possible D gene (6 bases). CDR3 bases read: TGCACCTGCAGTGCAGATAAGGGGGACACA. This sequence encodes CTCSADKGDT. The complete CDR3 reads CTCSADKGDTEVFF.